Presented here are 14 T cell receptor beta chains from one specimen sequenced in a study of response to subunit inactivated influenza vaccine. MiXCR, applied by TCRdb to the RT-PCR reads, yields one record per CDR3 protein. The table lists 700,000 to 800,000 distinct CDR3 sequences, less than 20% of them singletons. The material sequenced was PBMCs from blood, taken more than 4 days after vaccination. These receptors were collected from a man aged 50 or older who received an inactivated influenza vaccine.

Only a few counts were recorded for this clonotype. The chain recombines TRBV18 with TRBJ1-1; no clear D. Germline loops: CDR1 KGHSH, CDR2 LQKENI. Trimming stripped 2 bases from V and 9 bases from J, with 13 bases between. This CDR3 region has 13 residues. CDR3 sequence reads: CASSPSNGPQAFF. The CDR3 bases are TGTGCCAGCTCACCAAGCAATGGACCCCAAGCTTTCTTT.

Many counts were recorded for this clonotype. V gene TRBV5-6 combines with J gene TRBJ2-7, with TRBD2 matching 10 bases. The length of the CDR3 is 14 residues. With 5 bases clipped from V and 5 bases from J, the junction kept 7 bases outside the gene matches. Germline CDR1 is SGHDT and CDR2 is YYEEEE. The CDR3 is CASSTGLADDEQYF. The CDR3 coding sequence is TGTGCCAGCAGTACCGGACTAGCGGATGACGAGCAGTACTTC.

There are a few counts of this clonotype. Here the CDR3 DNA reads TGTGCCAGCAGCCTCCGAGGAGCTAGCTGGTCCTACAATGAGCAGTTCTTC. This translates into CASSLRGASWSYNEQFF. The chain joins TRBV11-2 to TRBJ2-1; D possibly corresponds to TRBD2 (5 bases). This CDR3 is 17 amino acids long. Germline assignment: CDR1 SGHAT and CDR2 FQNNGV. Trimming removed 5 bases at V and 1 base at J, with 18 bases between.

The chain recombines TRBV5-1 with TRBJ2-5; TRBD2 matches 10 bases. CDR3 length: 15 residues. The junction had 6 bases not matched to a gene; V was cut back by 4 bases and J by 3 bases. The germline V gene has CDR1 SGHRS and CDR2 YFSETQ. The CDR3 DNA reads as TGCGCCAGCAGCAATACCGGGACTAGCGAAGAGACCCAGTACTTC. This codes for CASSNTGTSEETQYF.

The chain employs TRBV6-1 and TRBJ2-3; TRBD1 or TRBD2 may be the D gene (5 bases each). Germline CDR1 is MNHNS and CDR2 is SASEGT. Trimming took off 6 bases at V and 2 bases at J, with 12 bases between the two ends. The CDR3 sequence is 14 residues long. The CDR3 DNA reads TGTGCCAGCAGCCCGGGGCCCGCCACAGATACGCAGTATTTT. This translates into CASSPGPATDTQYF.

This clonotype turned up a few times. In nucleotides, the CDR3 is TGTGCCAGTAGTATAGTCAGGACTAGCGGGAGATTTACAGATACGCAGTATTTT. It codes for CASSIVRTSGRFTDTQYF. The chain recombines TRBV19 with TRBJ2-3; 13 positions agree with TRBD2. CDR3 length: 18 residues. Germline V gene data show CDR1 as LNHDA and CDR2 as SQIVND (reference sequence). The V segment lost 1 base and the J segment 3 bases; nucleotides outside the gene matches: 7.

The chain joins TRBV27 to TRBJ1-2, with TRBD1 identical over 7 bases. The V gene end was trimmed by 6 bases and the J gene end by 5 bases; junction bases not matched to a gene: 9. The germline V gene encodes CDR1 MNHEY and CDR2 SMNVEV (reference sequence). This CDR3 has 14 residues. CDR3 bases: TGTGCCAGCAGAGAAAGGGGGCGTAGGTATGGCTACACCTTC. Protein sequence: CASRERGRRYGYTF.

The rearrangement uses TRBV12-3 or TRBV12-4 and TRBJ2-7; 9 positions match TRBD1. The CDR3 is 15 residues long. Trimming at V came to 6 bases and at J to 4 bases, leaving 10 bases not matched to a gene. The CDR3 protein is CASRRIGTGTYEQYF. The CDR3 bases are TGTGCCAGCAGGCGGATTGGGACAGGGACTTACGAGCAGTACTTC.

V and J are TRBV6-1 and TRBJ2-5; possibly TRBD1 or TRBD2 for D (6 bases each). Germline V gives CDR1 MNHNS, CDR2 SASEGT. The CDR3 is 14 amino acids. Deletions cut 1 base from V and 4 bases from J, with 10 bases between. The CDR3 protein is CASSEEGGRETQYF. The CDR3, as DNA: TGTGCCAGCAGTGAAGAGGGGGGCAGAGAGACCCAGTACTTC.

This clonotype showed up just a few times. The chain carries TRBV5-1 and TRBJ1-3; D gene unclear. Trimming removed 0 bases at V and 2 bases at J, with 15 bases between. There are 17 residues in the CDR3. Per germline, CDR1 SGHRS and CDR2 YFSETQ. The CDR3 sequence is CASSLAGSAQTGNTIYF. CDR3 nucleotide sequence: TGCGCCAGCAGCTTGGCGGGTTCTGCGCAAACTGGAAACACCATATATTTT. The full variable domain, completed using reference TRBV5-1 and TRBJ1-3, is KAGVTQTPRYLIKTRGQQVTLSCSPISGHRSVSWYQQTPGQGLQFLFEYFSETQRNKGNFPGRFSGRQFSNSRSEMNVSTLELGDSALYLCASSLAGSAQTGNTIYFGEGSWLTVV.

The V and J genes are TRBV29-1 and TRBJ2-5, with 9 positions matching TRBD2. Germline CDR1 is SQVTM and CDR2 is ANQGSEA. The CDR3 is 19 amino acids. The junction had 19 bases not matched to a gene; V was cut back by 0 bases and J by 5 bases. CDR3 sequence reads: CSVEDLDNSGSYRWETQYF. CDR3 bases: TGCAGCGTTGAAGATCTTGATAATAGCGGGAGTTACCGGTGGGAGACCCAGTACTTC.

The rearrangement links TRBV5-1 to TRBJ2-5; 11 bases match TRBD2. The CDR3 consists of 20 residues. V was pared by 0 bases and J by 7 bases, with 20 bases of the junction left unmatched. Germline loops: CDR1 SGHRS, CDR2 YFSETQ. The CDR3 DNA reads TGCGCCAGCAGCTTGGCCCCCCTTCCGTTGACTAGCGGGAAAATCGGGACCCAGTACTTC. This sequence encodes CASSLAPLPLTSGKIGTQYF.

About this clonotype: A read error is possible here, since a much larger clone lies one base away. This chain connects TRBV20-1 to TRBJ2-1; 11 bases agree with TRBD2. Per germline, CDR1 DFQATT and CDR2 SNEGSKA (reference sequence). The CDR3 runs 16 residues. This chain's CDR3 is CCATGLLAGVRNEQFF. As DNA, the CDR3 is TGCTGTGCTACAGGCTTACTAGCGGGAGTGCGAAATGAGCAGTTCTTC.

The chain uses TRBV12-3 or TRBV12-4 and TRBJ2-7, with D tentatively TRBD1 or TRBD2 (7 bases each). This CDR3 spans 19 amino acids. V was cut by 2 bases and J by 0 bases, with 23 bases left in between. CDR3 amino acids: CASSLMGEGAGGSSYEQYF. CDR3 DNA sequence: TGTGCCAGCAGTTTAATGGGGGAGGGGGCTGGTGGAAGCTCCTACGAGCAGTACTTC.